The rows below give T cell receptor beta chains drawn from one sample of a study of regulatory T cells in long-lasting Graves disease. Via MiXCR, TCRdb re-called the multiplex PCR reads, giving one row per CDR3 protein. The sample includes just over 600,000 distinct CDR3 sequences, less than 20% of them seen just once. The data also belong to a second study, concerning T cells in Graves' hyperthyroidism and ophthalmopathy.

The sample consisted of peripheral blood mononuclear cells (PBMCs), taken at new diagnosis, from a patient treated with antithyroid drugs. The receptors here all came from a woman aged 25 to 45 with Graves disease. Both conserved end residues are part of each CDR3. A D gene is named only where the DNA matches it firmly. The size field is filled for only some rows; it gives once, few, many or a size class.

d_gene	abundance	v_gene	j_gene	CDR3nt	CDR3aa
TRBD1	many	TRBV28	TRBJ1-1	TGTGCCAGCAGACTCCGGGACAGCTTAACTGAAGCTTTCTTT	CASRLRDSLTEAFF
NA	many	TRBV12-3/TRBV12-4	TRBJ1-5	TGTGCCAGCACCCAGGACCCACAGAAGCCCCAGCATTTT	CASTQDPQKPQHF
NA	many	TRBV28	TRBJ2-7	TGTGCCAGCAGTTTACGGGCAGGGGTCACCTACGAGCAGTACTTC	CASSLRAGVTYEQYF
TRBD2	few	TRBV30	TRBJ2-1	TGTGCCTGGAGTGTACTGAGCGGGATATACAATGAGCAGTTCTTC	CAWSVLSGIYNEQFF
TRBD2	few	TRBV3-1	TRBJ2-3	TGTGCCAGCAGCCAAGATTTAGCGGGACACACAGATACGCAGTATTTT	CASSQDLAGHTDTQYF
NA	many	TRBV7-2	TRBJ2-5	TGTGCCAGCAGTCTTGCGGCGGCCCCCCAAGAGACCCAGTACTTC	CASSLAAAPQETQYF
NA	NA	TRBV5-4	TRBJ1-1	TGTGCCAGCAGCACCCCGGGACCCTCTACCACAGACGCTTTCTTT	CASSTPGPSTTDAFF
TRBD1	few	TRBV5-4	TRBJ2-1	TGTGCCAGCAGCGCCGGGACAGGGAACAATGAGCAGTTCTTC	CASSAGTGNNEQFF
NA	NA	TRBV9	TRBJ2-1	TGTGCCAGCAGCGTAGATAGGGATGAGCAGTTCTTC	CASSVDRDEQFF
TRBD1	many	TRBV28	TRBJ2-7	TGTGCCAGCAGTCAGGGGGCAGGGGCGTACGAGCAGTACTTC	CASSQGAGAYEQYF
NA	NA	TRBV7-2	TRBJ2-5	TGTGCCAGCAGCTTATTTTTGGAGACCCAGTACTTC	CASSLFLETQYF
TRBD1	few	TRBV10-3	TRBJ1-5	TGTGCCATCAATGAGACAGGGTGTAATCAGCCCCAGCATTTT	CAINETGCNQPQHF
NA	NA	TRBV11-2	TRBJ2-7	TGTGCCAGCAGCAAAGACGGGGTCTACGAGCAGTACTTC	CASSKDGVYEQYF
TRBD1	NA	TRBV6-1	TRBJ1-5	TGTGCCAGCATGTACAGGGGTAGTAGGCAGCCCCAGCATTTT	CASMYRGSRQPQHF
NA	many	TRBV7-9	TRBJ1-2	TGTGCCAGCAGCCTCTCCCCCCCTTCTGGCTACACCTTC	CASSLSPPSGYTF
NA	many	TRBV2	TRBJ2-5	TGTGCCAGCAGTGAAACAATAACCAGTGGGGAGACCCAGTACTTC	CASSETITSGETQYF
NA	many	TRBV7-8	TRBJ1-1	TGTGCCAGCAGCTTATTTATCCGGGCCGCTAACACTGAAGCTTTCTTT	CASSLFIRAANTEAFF
TRBD1	few	TRBV7-6	TRBJ2-1	TGTGCCAGCAGCTTATTCCAGGACAGGGAGAATGATGAGCAGTTCTTC	CASSLFQDRENDEQFF
NA	few	TRBV24-1	TRBJ2-2	TGTGCCACCAGTGATGAGTGGGGACAGCCGGGGGCGGACACCGGGGAGCTGTTTTTT	CATSDEWGQPGADTGELFF
NA	NA	TRBV9	TRBJ2-7	TGTGCCAGCAGCGTAGCACAGGGCCACGAGCAGTACTTC	CASSVAQGHEQYF
NA	few	TRBV3-1	TRBJ2-7	TGTGCCAGCAGCCAAGGGATCTACGAGCAGTACTTC	CASSQGIYEQYF
TRBD2	many	TRBV6-2/TRBV6-3	TRBJ2-7	TGTGCCAGCGTAAGCGGGAGGACGCTCGAGCAGTACTTC	CASVSGRTLEQYF